This T cell receptor (beta chain) was recorded in a study of early T cells in non-severe SARS-CoV-2 infection (dated by TCRdb to the early 2020s). Regarding the study in general: Bulk RNA from unsorted whole blood was used for TCR sequencing, so alpha and beta chains could not be paired.

Library prep was done by 5' RACE. Sequencing took place on a NextSeq 500. The TCR library protocol attached unique molecular identifiers to individual cDNA molecules to correct for sequencing error and PCR bias. TCR alpha and beta chains were both sequenced, and the abundances of alpha and beta sequences in each sample were closely correlated with each other. In the authors' own workflow: V gene, J gene and CDR3 annotation of TCR sequences was performed with Decombinator V4. Expanded TCRs were defined as changing significantly between any two time points under a Poisson model with p below 0.0001. TCR abundances were normalised to the total number of TCRs sequenced per sample and were expressed as counts per million. MAIT TCRs were defined by TRAV1-2 paired with TRAJ12, TRAJ20 or TRAJ33, and iNKT TCRs by TRAV10 paired with TRAJ18. VDJdb, accessed 1 November 2021, was searched for CMV, EBV and SARS-CoV-2 annotated TCRs, excluding TCRs annotated for multiple antigens. TCRdb reanalyzed the raw reads on its own, using fastp at Q25 for trimming and MiXCR for clone calling, and kept in-frame beta chains. Identical CDR3 proteins give one entry, which carries the most common genes and DNA. These V and J calls derive from TCRdb rather than the authors' analysis. In this sample the table shows around 63,000 distinct CDR3 sequences, approximately 6% of which occur a single time. The top ten constitute more than 3% of the sample.

A case-control design nested within a healthcare worker cohort in London, UK, was used, with weekly nasopharyngeal swab PCR tests and blood sampling performed. Healthcare workers were recruited during the week of the UK lockdown, between 23 and 31 March 2020, and followed weekly for up to about 15 weeks. Summary of the overall study and its limitations: Matching against VDJdb was skewed toward anti-spike CD8 responses, likely underestimated virus-specific expansions, and missed private and CD4 specificities.

Inclusive of the bounding cysteine and phenylalanine, the CDR3 is 13 residues long. Of the read, only the CDR3 DNA is kept; its 39 bases are in frame from base 1. Trimming at the junction amounts to 2 bases on V and 4 bases on J, and the germline ends lie 7 bases apart. Reading the germline V gene (reference sequence) gives CDR1 WNHNN and CDR2 SYGVQD. This clonotype has a handful of counts. Its cognate antigen has yet to be identified. No much larger clone exists at a distance of one base, and base qualities are not known. The rearrangement joined TRBV10-1 to TRBJ2-3, with a tentative D call of TRBD1 or TRBD2, each matching 5 bases. This sequence originates from an adult who was a healthcare worker with PCR-confirmed SARS-CoV-2 infection or an uninfected control (not recorded which). The starting material was whole blood, obtained at baseline. The nucleotide sequence is TGCGCCAGCAGTGAGACGGGGCCAGATACGCAGTATTTT. It is translated as CASSETGPDTQYF.